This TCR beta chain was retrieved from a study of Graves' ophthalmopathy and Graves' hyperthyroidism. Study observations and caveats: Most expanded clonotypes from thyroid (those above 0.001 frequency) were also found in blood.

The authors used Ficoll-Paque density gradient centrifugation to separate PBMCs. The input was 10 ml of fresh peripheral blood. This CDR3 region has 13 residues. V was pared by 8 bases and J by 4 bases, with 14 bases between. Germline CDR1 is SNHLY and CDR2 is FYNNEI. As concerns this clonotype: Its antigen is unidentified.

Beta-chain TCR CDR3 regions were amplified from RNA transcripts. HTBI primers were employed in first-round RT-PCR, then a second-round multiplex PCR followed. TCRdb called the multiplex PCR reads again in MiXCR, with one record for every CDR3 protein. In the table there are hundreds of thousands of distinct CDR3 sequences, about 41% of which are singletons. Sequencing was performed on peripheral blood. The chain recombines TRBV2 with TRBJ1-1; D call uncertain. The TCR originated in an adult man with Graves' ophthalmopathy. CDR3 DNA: TGTGCCAGCCAAGCGGCTAGGACCACTGAAGCTTTCTTT. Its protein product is CASQAARTTEAFF.